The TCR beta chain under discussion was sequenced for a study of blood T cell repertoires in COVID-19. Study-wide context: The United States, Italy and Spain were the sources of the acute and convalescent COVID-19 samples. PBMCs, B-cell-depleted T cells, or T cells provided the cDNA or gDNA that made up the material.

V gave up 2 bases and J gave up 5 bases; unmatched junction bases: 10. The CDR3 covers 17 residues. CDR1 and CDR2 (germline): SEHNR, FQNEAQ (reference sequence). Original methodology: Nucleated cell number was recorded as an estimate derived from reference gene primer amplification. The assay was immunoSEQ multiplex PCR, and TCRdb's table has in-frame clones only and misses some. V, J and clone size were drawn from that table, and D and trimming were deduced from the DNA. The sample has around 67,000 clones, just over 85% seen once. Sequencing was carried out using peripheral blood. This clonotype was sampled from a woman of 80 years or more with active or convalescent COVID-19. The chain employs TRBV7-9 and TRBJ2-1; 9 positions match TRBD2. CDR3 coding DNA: TGTGCCAGCAGCTTAAGGCTAGCGGGATCGTACCACAATGAGCAGTTCTTC. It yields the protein CASSLRLAGSYHNEQFF.